This TCR beta chain was identified during a study of blood T cell repertoires in COVID-19. Method: immunoSEQ multiplex PCR; TCRdb's copy keeps in-frame clones and lacks some. The data hold under 300,000 clones, with less than 90% observed a single time. Germline lookup yields CDR1 SGHDN and CDR2 FVKESK. This CDR3 region has 14 residues. The V end lost 2 bases, the J end lost 4 bases, and 11 bases lay between the germline ends. In this sample, this clone turned up once. This rearrangement joins TRBV14 to TRBJ2-5, with D unresolved. Material for sequencing was peripheral blood. This TCR came from a human donor in a cohort sampled during active COVID-19. The CDR3 region has the DNA TGTGCCAGCAGCCAACTGACAAGTCGAGAGACCCAGTACTTC. Its protein product is CASSQLTSRETQYF.